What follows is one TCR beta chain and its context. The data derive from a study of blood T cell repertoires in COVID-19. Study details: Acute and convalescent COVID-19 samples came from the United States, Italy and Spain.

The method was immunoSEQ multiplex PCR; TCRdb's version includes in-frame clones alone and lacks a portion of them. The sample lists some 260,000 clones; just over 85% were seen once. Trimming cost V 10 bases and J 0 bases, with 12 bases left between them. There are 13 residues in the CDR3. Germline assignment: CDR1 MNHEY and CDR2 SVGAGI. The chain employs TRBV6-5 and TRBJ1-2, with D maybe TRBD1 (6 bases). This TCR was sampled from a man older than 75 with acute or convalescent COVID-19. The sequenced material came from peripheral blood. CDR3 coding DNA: TGTGCCACCAGCCGGGACACTAACTATGGCTACACCTTC. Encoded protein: CATSRDTNYGYTF.